The source of this TCR beta chain is a study of cytomegalovirus exposure and HLA in healthy donors. The study, taken as a whole, reports: As a later analysis showed, several of the most significant clusters appeared to be linked to common viral pathogens.

Trimming cost V 7 bases and J 2 bases, with 11 bases left between them. CDR3 length: 13 amino acids. Looked up from germline, CDR1 is MNHNS and CDR2 is SASEGT. The PCR made use of 60 Vbeta and 13 Jbeta primers. In the study's own analysis: Later reanalysis found 75 million to 95 million unique TCR beta chains, 9 million to 12 million of them shared. TCRdb's table, derived via immunoSEQ multiplex PCR, lists solely in-frame clones and lacks some. V, J and clone size reflect that table, while D and trimming were determined from the DNA. The sample yields about 98,000 clones, about 83% seen once. Worth noting for this clone: Its antigen remains unknown.

The V call is TRBV6-1, the J call TRBJ2-5; D perhaps matches TRBD1 (6 bases). The source material was PBMCs. This TCR was sampled from a female donor in good health and CMV-seropositive. The CDR3 nucleotides read TGTGCCAGCACGTCAGGGGATCAAGAGACCCAGTACTTC. Its translation: CASTSGDQETQYF.